These 20 T cell receptor beta chains share one sample of origin, sequenced in a study of technical replicates of blood from several donors. Only in-frame clones appear in the TCRdb table, and some are missing; sequencing was by immunoSEQ multiplex PCR. This repertoire shows about 100,000 clones, 90% to 97% found once; its top ten account for about 0.21%. Input material: T cells isolated from PBMCs. The receptors were sampled from a human donor in good health.

This chain joins TRBV4-1 and TRBJ2-3; D is possibly TRBD1 (5 bases). The germline V gene encodes CDR1 MGHRA and CDR2 YSYEKL. V shed 0 bases and J shed 2 bases, with 9 bases lying between them. The length of the CDR3 is 15 residues. Here the CDR3 reads CASSQEPRDTDTQYF. Written as DNA, the CDR3 is TGCGCCAGCAGCCAAGAGCCCAGGGACACAGATACGCAGTATTTT.

This clone was counted once. The chain uses TRBV7-3 and TRBJ2-2; 9 nucleotides match TRBD1. CDR1 is SGHTA, CDR2 FQGTGA, per germline. Trimming cost V 1 base and J 6 bases; bases outside gene matches: 12. The CDR3 loop spans 18 amino acids. Written as DNA, the CDR3 is TGTGCCAGCAGCTTAAGATGGACGGGGACAGGGCTACCCGGGGAGCTGTTTTTT. This sequence encodes CASSLRWTGTGLPGELFF.

This chain links TRBV27 with TRBJ2-2; D ambiguous. The germline CDR1 and CDR2 sequences are MNHEY and SMNVEV (reference sequence). Trimming took off 5 bases at V and 1 base at J, with 14 bases between the two ends. This CDR3 contains 16 residues. CDR3 nucleotide sequence: TGTGCCAGCAGTCCGGTACAGCCGATGAACACCGGGGAGCTGTTTTTT. It codes for CASSPVQPMNTGELFF.

V and J are TRBV29-1 and TRBJ1-1; D gene ambiguous. Per germline, CDR1 SQVTM and CDR2 ANQGSEA. The V and J ends lost 5 bases and 11 bases respectively, with 12 bases between them. This CDR3 is built from 10 residues. The CDR3 loop reads CSVQRREAFF. In DNA, the CDR3 is TGCAGCGTTCAACGTAGGGAGGCTTTCTTT.

The chain uses TRBV10-3 and TRBJ1-1, with D perhaps matching TRBD1 (5 bases). With 7 bases removed from V and 3 bases from J, the gap between germline ends came to 12 bases. This CDR3 spans 13 amino acids. The germline CDR1 and CDR2 sequences are ENHRY and SYGVKD. This CDR3 reads CAIKQDKHTEAFF. In DNA, the CDR3 is TGTGCCATCAAGCAGGACAAGCACACTGAAGCTTTCTTT.

This rearrangement joins TRBV11-3 to TRBJ2-7; D might be TRBD1 (5 bases). V gave up 3 bases and J gave up 4 bases, with 13 bases separating them. The length of the CDR3 is 14 residues. CDR1 is SGHNT, CDR2 YENEEA, per germline. The chain's CDR3 is CASSFPDREYEQYF. Written as DNA, the CDR3 is TGTGCCAGCAGCTTCCCCGACAGAGAATACGAGCAGTACTTC.

This chain joins TRBV28 and TRBJ2-7; perhaps TRBD2 as D (6 bases). V was clipped by 1 base and J by 1 base, with 14 bases between them. The CDR3 spans 16 residues. Germline V CDR1 and CDR2: MDHEN, SYDVKM. CDR3 DNA sequence: TGTGCCAGCAGTTTATTGTCTGGCGGGACTTCCTACGAGCAGTACTTC. It yields the protein CASSLLSGGTSYEQYF.

J is TRBJ2-7 and V is TRBV5-1; 8 bases align to TRBD1. This CDR3 region has 14 residues. Germline V gene lookup returns CDR1 SGHRS and CDR2 YFSETQ. With V trimmed by 4 bases and J by 5 bases, 8 bases remained unmatched. In DNA form, the CDR3 reads TGCGCCAGCAGCATCGGACAGGGTAGGAACGAGCAGTACTTC. As protein: CASSIGQGRNEQYF.

This sequence joins TRBV5-1 and TRBJ2-1; possible D gene TRBD2, 6 bases. The germline V gene has CDR1 SGHRS and CDR2 YFSETQ. CDR3 length: 15 residues. Trimming left V 4 bases short and J 6 bases short, with 17 bases between. The CDR3 spells CASSGLAGRSNEQFF. In DNA, the CDR3 is TGCGCCAGCAGCGGCTTGGCAGGGAGGAGCAATGAGCAGTTCTTC.

This rearrangement joins TRBV28 to TRBJ2-3, with 9 bases aligning to TRBD2. After removal of 4 bases from V and 6 bases from J, the junction contained 14 bases not matched to a gene. From germline, CDR1 is MDHEN and CDR2 SYDVKM. The CDR3 has 17 residues. The CDR3 is CASSSNLRTSAPDTQYF. In nucleotides, the CDR3 is TGTGCCAGCAGTTCAAATCTCAGGACTAGCGCCCCCGATACGCAGTATTTT.

CDR3 bases: TGTGCCAGCAGCGGGTCAGGGGGCGGGTATACGCAGTATTTT. Protein product: CASSGSGGGYTQYF. The chain uses TRBV7-9 and TRBJ2-3; TRBD1 matches at 8 bases. Germline V CDR1 and CDR2: SEHNR, FQNEAQ (reference sequence). V was pared by 5 bases and J by 7 bases, with 8 bases of the junction left unmatched. This CDR3 contains 14 residues.

The chain employs TRBV7-9 and TRBJ2-2; D is perhaps TRBD1 (6 bases). V was trimmed by 4 bases and J by 4 bases, leaving 16 bases between them. Germline-derived CDR1 and CDR2 are SEHNR and FQNEAQ (reference sequence). The CDR3 is 16 residues long. The chain's CDR3 is CASSSTNREPTGELFF. In DNA form, the CDR3 reads TGTGCCAGCAGCTCTACGAACAGGGAACCCACCGGGGAGCTGTTTTTT.

The J gene is TRBJ1-6, the V gene TRBV14, with D tentatively TRBD1 (5 bases). Germline CDR1 reads SGHDN; CDR2 reads FVKESK. The CDR3 covers 15 residues. Between the trimmed V and J ends, which lost 2 bases and 7 bases, there was a span of 12 bases. CDR3 DNA: TGTGCCAGCAGCCAACTTCAGGGCCTCAATTCACCCCTCCACTTT. Its translation is CASSQLQGLNSPLHF.

The V and J genes are TRBV5-1 and TRBJ1-4; D perhaps matches TRBD1 (6 bases). Germline CDR1 is SGHRS and CDR2 is YFSETQ. Trimming removed 2 bases at V and 8 bases at J, with 19 bases between. This CDR3 has 16 residues. CDR3 amino acids: CASSLAEGMRGEKLFF. The CDR3 DNA is TGCGCCAGCAGCTTAGCTGAGGGAATGAGGGGGGAAAAACTGTTTTTT. Full variable domain (outside the CDR3, taken from reference TRBV5-1 and TRBJ1-4): KAGVTQTPRYLIKTRGQQVTLSCSPISGHRSVSWYQQTPGQGLQFLFEYFSETQRNKGNFPGRFSGRQFSNSRSEMNVSTLELGDSALYLCASSLAEGMRGEKLFFGSGTQLSVL.

The rearrangement links TRBV5-1 to TRBJ2-1; 10 bases agree with TRBD1. CDR1 and CDR2 (germline): SGHRS, YFSETQ. Losses at the gene ends were 4 bases for V and 5 bases for J; bases not matched to a gene: 9. This CDR3 is 16 amino acids long. DNA for the CDR3: TGCGCCAGCAGCGAACTGGGGACAGGGGCCCACAATGAGCAGTTCTTC. It codes for CASSELGTGAHNEQFF. Combining the CDR3 with reference TRBV5-1 and TRBJ2-1 gives the whole variable domain KAGVTQTPRYLIKTRGQQVTLSCSPISGHRSVSWYQQTPGQGLQFLFEYFSETQRNKGNFPGRFSGRQFSNSRSEMNVSTLELGDSALYLCASSELGTGAHNEQFFGPGTRLTVL.

The V gene is TRBV6-5, the J gene TRBJ2-5; a weak D match, TRBD1 (6 bases). Trimming cost V 8 bases and J 6 bases, with 16 bases left between them. The CDR3 runs to 13 residues. Germline V lookup: CDR1 MNHEY, CDR2 SVGAGI. This CDR3 reads CASGTRDTKTQYF. The DNA for the CDR3 is TGTGCCAGCGGAACCCGGGACACAAAGACCCAGTACTTC.

The rearrangement uses TRBV5-4 and TRBJ2-7; the D gene is possibly TRBD1 (5 bases). The germline CDR1 and CDR2 sequences are SGHNT and YYREEE (reference sequence). V was shortened by 4 bases and J by 2 bases, with 16 bases between the two germline ends. CDR3 length: 15 amino acids. Written as DNA, the CDR3 is TGTGCCAGCAGCAATCCAGGGTTTGCGACCTACGAGCAGTACTTC. This codes for CASSNPGFATYEQYF.

The rearrangement uses TRBV4-1 and TRBJ2-7; D gene ambiguous. V was trimmed by 1 base and J by 0 bases, leaving 10 bases between them. Looked up from germline, CDR1 is MGHRA and CDR2 is YSYEKL. This CDR3 is built from 15 residues. Here the CDR3 reads CASSQGAGNSYEQYF. For the CDR3, the DNA is TGCGCCAGCAGCCAAGGGGCAGGAAACTCCTACGAGCAGTACTTC.

This chain connects TRBV5-4 to TRBJ2-5; weak D call: TRBD2 (5 bases). Germline CDR1 is SGHNT and CDR2 is YYREEE (reference sequence). Trimming stripped 2 bases from V and 3 bases from J, with 8 bases between. The CDR3 is 13 amino acids. CDR3 sequence (DNA): TGTGCCAGCAGCTTATGGGGAGAAGAGACCCAGTACTTC. It specifies CASSLWGEETQYF. Full variable domain (rest looked up from reference TRBV5-4 and TRBJ2-5): ETGVTQSPTHLIKTRGQQVTLRCSSQSGHNTVSWYQQALGQGPQFIFQYYREEENGRGNFPPRFSGLQFPNYSSELNVNALELDDSALYLCASSLWGEETQYFGPGTRLLVL.

The V call is TRBV28, the J call TRBJ2-7; perhaps TRBD1 as D (6 bases). The germline V and J ends were trimmed by 6 bases and 3 bases, with 12 bases remaining between them. Germline lookup yields CDR1 MDHEN and CDR2 SYDVKM. CDR3 length equals 13 residues. The CDR3 nucleotides are TGTGCCAGCAGACCGACAGGAATCTACGAGCAGTACTTC. Its translation: CASRPTGIYEQYF.